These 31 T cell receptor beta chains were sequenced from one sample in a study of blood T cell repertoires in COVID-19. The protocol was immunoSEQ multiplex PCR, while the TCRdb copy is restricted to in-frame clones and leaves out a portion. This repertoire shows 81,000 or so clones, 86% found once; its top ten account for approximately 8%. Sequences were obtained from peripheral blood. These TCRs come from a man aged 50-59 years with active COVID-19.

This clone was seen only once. DNA of the CDR3: TGTGCCAGCTCACTCGGGGTGGAACAGGGGGTACACGAGCAGTACTTC. This translates into CASSLGVEQGVHEQYF. The rearrangement links TRBV18 to TRBJ2-7; TRBD1 matches 8 bases. Germline-derived CDR1 and CDR2 are KGHSH and LQKENI. This CDR3 region has 16 residues. The junction had 13 bases not matched to a gene; V was cut back by 4 bases and J by 5 bases.

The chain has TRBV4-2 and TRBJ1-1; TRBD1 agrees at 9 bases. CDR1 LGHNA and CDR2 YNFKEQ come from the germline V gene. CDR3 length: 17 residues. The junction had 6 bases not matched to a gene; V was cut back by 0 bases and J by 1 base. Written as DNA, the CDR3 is TGTGCCAGCAGCCAAGATGGGACAGGGACTGGGAACACTGAAGCTTTCTTT. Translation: CASSQDGTGTGNTEAFF.

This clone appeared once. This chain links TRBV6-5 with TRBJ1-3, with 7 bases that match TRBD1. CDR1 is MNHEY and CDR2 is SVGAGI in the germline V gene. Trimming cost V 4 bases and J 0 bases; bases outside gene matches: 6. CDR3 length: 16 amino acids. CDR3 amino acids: CASSSYRGTSGNTIYF. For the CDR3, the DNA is TGTGCCAGCAGTTCCTACAGGGGAACCTCTGGAAACACCATATATTTT.

CDR3 nucleotide sequence: TGTGCCAGCAGTGAAAGCCCTGGGACACGACCAAACTATGGCTACACCTTC. It codes for CASSESPGTRPNYGYTF. V and J are TRBV6-1 and TRBJ1-2, with D perhaps TRBD1 (6 bases). Germline CDR1 and CDR2: MNHNS and SASEGT. The CDR3 is made up of 17 amino acids. V lost 2 bases, J lost 2 bases, and 18 bases lay in between.

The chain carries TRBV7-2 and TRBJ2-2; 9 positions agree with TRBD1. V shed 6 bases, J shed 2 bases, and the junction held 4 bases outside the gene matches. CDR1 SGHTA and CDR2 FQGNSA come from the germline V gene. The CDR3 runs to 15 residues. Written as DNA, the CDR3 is TGTGCCAGCAGTACGGGACAGGGAAACACCGGGGAGCTGTTTTTT. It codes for CASSTGQGNTGELFF.

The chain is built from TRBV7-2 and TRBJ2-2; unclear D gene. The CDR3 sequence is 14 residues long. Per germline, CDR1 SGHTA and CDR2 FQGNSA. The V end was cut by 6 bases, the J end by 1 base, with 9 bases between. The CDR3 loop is CASRFVGNTGELFF. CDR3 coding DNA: TGTGCCAGCAGGTTCGTCGGGAACACCGGGGAGCTGTTTTTT.

This chain's CDR3 is CASSQRAGGGNTGELFF. The DNA for the CDR3 is TGTGCCAGCAGCCAAAGGGCGGGGGGCGGAAACACCGGGGAGCTGTTTTTT. V and J are TRBV4-2 and TRBJ2-2; 8 bases fit TRBD2. From germline, CDR1 is LGHNA and CDR2 YNFKEQ. The CDR3 sequence is 17 residues long. The J segment lost 2 bases and the V segment lost 2 bases, leaving 7 bases of the junction unmatched.

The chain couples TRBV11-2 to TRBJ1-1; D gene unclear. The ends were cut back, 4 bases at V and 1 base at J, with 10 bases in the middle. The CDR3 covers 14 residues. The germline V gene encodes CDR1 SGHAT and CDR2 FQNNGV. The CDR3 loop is CASSSVRGNTEAFF. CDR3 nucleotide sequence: TGTGCCAGCAGCTCCGTACGGGGGAACACTGAAGCTTTCTTT.

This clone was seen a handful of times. The CDR3 DNA reads TGTGCCAGCACCCCCGGGCCTCGTGAGGGCTCCTATAATTCACCCCTCCACTTT. Protein product: CASTPGPREGSYNSPLHF. The chain uses TRBV6-2 or TRBV6-3 and TRBJ1-6; D is undetermined. The CDR3 extends over 18 amino acids. The germline gives CDR1 MNHEY, CDR2 SVGEGT. Trimming removed 7 bases at V and 0 bases at J, with 19 bases between.

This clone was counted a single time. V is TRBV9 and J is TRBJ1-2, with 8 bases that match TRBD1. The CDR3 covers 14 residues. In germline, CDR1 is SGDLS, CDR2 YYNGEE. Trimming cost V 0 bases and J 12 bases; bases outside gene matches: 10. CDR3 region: CASSVEDRASQHTF. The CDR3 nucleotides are TGTGCCAGCAGCGTAGAGGACAGGGCCTCCCAGCACACCTTC.

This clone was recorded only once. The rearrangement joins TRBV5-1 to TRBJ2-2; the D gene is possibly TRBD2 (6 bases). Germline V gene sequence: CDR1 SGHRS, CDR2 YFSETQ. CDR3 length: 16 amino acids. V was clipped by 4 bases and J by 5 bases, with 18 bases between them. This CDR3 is CASSPMGRGGTGELFF. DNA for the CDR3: TGCGCCAGCAGCCCCATGGGGCGAGGAGGGACCGGGGAGCTGTTTTTT.

CDR3: CASSPFKSGAHVEGYTF. CDR3 bases: TGTGCCAGCAGTCCCTTTAAGTCAGGGGCGCATGTGGAGGGCTACACCTTC. The chain has TRBV28 and TRBJ1-2, with D tentatively TRBD1 (6 bases). CDR1 and CDR2 (germline): MDHEN, SYDVKM. The germline V and J ends were trimmed by 5 bases and 8 bases, with 27 bases remaining between them. CDR3 size: 17 residues.

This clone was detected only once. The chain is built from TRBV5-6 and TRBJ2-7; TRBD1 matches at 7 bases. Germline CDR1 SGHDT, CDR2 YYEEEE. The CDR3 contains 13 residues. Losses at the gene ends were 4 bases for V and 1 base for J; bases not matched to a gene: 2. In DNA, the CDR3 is TGTGCCAGCAGCCGGACAGGATCCTACGAGCAGTACTTC. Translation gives CASSRTGSYEQYF.

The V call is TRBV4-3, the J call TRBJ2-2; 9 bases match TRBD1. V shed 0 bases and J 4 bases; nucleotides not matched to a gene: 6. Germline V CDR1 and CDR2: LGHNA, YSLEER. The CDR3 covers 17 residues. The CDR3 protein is CASSQDLGQGFTGELFF. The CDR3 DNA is TGCGCCAGCAGCCAAGATTTGGGACAGGGATTCACCGGGGAGCTGTTTTTT.

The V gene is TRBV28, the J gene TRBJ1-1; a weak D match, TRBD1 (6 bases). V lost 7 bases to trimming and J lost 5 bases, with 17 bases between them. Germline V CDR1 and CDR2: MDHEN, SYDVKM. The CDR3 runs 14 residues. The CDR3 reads CASTRGGPQTEAFF. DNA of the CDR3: TGTGCCAGCACCCGCGGGGGGCCGCAGACTGAAGCTTTCTTT.

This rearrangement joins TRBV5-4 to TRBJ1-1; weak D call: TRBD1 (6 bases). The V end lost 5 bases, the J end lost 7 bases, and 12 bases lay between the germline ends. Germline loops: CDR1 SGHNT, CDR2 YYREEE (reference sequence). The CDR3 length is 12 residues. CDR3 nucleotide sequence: TGTGCCAGCAGGGGGCCAGGGGATGAAGCTTTCTTT. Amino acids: CASRGPGDEAFF.

Here the CDR3 reads CASTNLRSSGETGELFF. In DNA form, the CDR3 reads TGTGCCAGTACCAACCTTCGGTCCAGCGGGGAGACCGGGGAGCTGTTTTTT. This chain connects TRBV19 to TRBJ2-2, with 7 positions matching TRBD2. Trimming cost V 7 bases and J 5 bases; bases outside gene matches: 16. Germline CDR1 and CDR2: LNHDA and SQIVND (reference sequence). The length of the CDR3 is 17 residues.

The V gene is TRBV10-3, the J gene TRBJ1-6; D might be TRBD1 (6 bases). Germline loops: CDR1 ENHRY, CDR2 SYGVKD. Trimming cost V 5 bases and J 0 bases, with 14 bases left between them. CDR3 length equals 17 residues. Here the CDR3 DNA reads TGTGCCATCAGTCGGGACACCTCGAGCTCCTATAATTCACCCCTCCACTTT. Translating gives CAISRDTSSSYNSPLHF.

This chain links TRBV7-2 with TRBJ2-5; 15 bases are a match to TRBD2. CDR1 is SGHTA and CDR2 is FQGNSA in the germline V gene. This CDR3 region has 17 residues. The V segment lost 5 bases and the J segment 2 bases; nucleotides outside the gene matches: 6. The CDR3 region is CASSPGTSGGYQETQYF. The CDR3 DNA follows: TGTGCCAGCAGCCCGGGGACTAGCGGGGGGTATCAAGAGACCCAGTACTTC.

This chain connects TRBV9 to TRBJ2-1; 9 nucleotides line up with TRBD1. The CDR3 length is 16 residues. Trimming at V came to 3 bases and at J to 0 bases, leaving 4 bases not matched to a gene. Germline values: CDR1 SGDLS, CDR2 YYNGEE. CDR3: CASSAGQGSSYNEQFF. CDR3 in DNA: TGTGCCAGCAGCGCCGGACAGGGGAGCTCCTACAATGAGCAGTTCTTC.

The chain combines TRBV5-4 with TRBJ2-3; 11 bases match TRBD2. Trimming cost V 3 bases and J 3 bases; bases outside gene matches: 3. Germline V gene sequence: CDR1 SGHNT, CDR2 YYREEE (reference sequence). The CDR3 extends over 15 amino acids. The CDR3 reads CASSSGTSGTDTQYF. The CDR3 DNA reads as TGTGCCAGCAGCTCCGGGACTAGCGGAACAGATACGCAGTATTTT.

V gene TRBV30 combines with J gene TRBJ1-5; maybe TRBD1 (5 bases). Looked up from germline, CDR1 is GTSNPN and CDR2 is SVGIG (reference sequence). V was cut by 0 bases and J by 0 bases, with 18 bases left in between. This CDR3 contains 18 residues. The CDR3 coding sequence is TGTGCCTGGAGTGTACCTTACAGGTTCCCTTATAGCAATCAGCCCCAGCATTTT. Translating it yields CAWSVPYRFPYSNQPQHF.

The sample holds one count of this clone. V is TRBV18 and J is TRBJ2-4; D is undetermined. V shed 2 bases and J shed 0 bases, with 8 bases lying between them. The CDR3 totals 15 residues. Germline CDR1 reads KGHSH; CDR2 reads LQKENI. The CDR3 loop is CASSPDNLAKNIQYF. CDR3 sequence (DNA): TGTGCCAGCTCACCAGACAACTTAGCCAAAAACATTCAGTACTTC.

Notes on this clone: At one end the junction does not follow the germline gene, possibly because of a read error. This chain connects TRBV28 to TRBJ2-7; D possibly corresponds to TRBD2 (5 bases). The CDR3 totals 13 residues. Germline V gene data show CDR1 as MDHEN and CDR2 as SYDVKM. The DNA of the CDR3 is TGTGCCAGCAGCTCCACGGGGATAAGACCCGGGGACTTC. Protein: CASSSTGIRPGDF.

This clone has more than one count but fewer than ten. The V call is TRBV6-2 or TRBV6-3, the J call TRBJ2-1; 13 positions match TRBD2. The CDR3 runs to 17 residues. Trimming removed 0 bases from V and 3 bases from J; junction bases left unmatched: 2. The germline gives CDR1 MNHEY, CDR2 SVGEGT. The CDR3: CASSYSGLAGLYNEQFF. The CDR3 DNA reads TGTGCCAGCAGTTACTCGGGACTAGCGGGACTCTACAATGAGCAGTTCTTC.

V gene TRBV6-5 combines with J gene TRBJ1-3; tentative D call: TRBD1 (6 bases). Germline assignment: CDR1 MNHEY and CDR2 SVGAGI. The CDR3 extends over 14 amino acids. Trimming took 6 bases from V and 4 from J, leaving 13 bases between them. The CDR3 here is CASRSAGTGNTIYF. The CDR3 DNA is TGTGCCAGCAGGTCCGCCGGGACAGGAAACACCATATATTTT.

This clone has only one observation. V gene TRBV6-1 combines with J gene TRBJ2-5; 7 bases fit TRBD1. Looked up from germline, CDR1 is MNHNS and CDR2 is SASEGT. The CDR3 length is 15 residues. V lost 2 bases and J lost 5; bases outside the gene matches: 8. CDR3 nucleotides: TGTGCCAGCAGTGAACGAGGGACAGCCGTGGAGACCCAGTACTTC. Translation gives CASSERGTAVETQYF.

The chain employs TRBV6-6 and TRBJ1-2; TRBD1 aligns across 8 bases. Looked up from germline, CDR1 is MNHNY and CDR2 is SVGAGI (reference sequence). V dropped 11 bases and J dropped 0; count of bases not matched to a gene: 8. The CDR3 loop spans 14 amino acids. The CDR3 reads CAATGVPTNYGYTF. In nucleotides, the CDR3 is TGTGCCGCGACAGGGGTTCCGACTAACTATGGCTACACCTTC.

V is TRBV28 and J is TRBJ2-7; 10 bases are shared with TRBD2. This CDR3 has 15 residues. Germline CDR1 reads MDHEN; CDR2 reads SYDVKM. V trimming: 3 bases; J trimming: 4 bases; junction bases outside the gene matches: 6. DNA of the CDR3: TGTGCCAGCAGTTTGCCGGGACTAGCGAGTTACGAGCAGTACTTC. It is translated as CASSLPGLASYEQYF.

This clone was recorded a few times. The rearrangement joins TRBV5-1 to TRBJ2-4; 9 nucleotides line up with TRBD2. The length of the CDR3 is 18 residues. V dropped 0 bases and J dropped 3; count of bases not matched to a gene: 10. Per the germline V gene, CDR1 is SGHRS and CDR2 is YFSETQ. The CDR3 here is CASSLGYAGGRIKNIQYF. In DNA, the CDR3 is TGCGCCAGCAGCTTGGGATATGCGGGAGGGCGGATCAAAAACATTCAGTACTTC.

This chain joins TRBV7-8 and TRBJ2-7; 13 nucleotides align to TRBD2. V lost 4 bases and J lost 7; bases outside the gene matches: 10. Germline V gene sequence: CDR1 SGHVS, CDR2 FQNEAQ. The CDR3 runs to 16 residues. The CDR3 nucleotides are TGTGCCAGCAGCTCGGGACTAGCGGGACCTCCGCGGGAGCAGTACTTC. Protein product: CASSSGLAGPPREQYF.